Included here is one T cell receptor (beta chain) sequence, with context. The treatment here: some 19 received Ad26.COV2.S at low or high dose, single or two shots; 5 received placebo; per-sample allocation not given. Specimen acquisition occurred on day 63 following the initial vaccine or placebo injection. This entry belongs to a study of Ad26.COV2.S vaccination and SARS-CoV-2 variants. Repertoires were generated with immunoSEQ multiplex PCR, while TCRdb's copy carries only in-frame clones and drops some. The sample consists of fewer than 500,000 clones, roughly nine tenths of them appearing once. Germline V CDR1 and CDR2: LGHNA, YSLEER. The CDR3 runs 15 residues. Trimming took 2 bases from V and 0 from J; bases not matched to a gene: 3.

The chain couples TRBV4-3 to TRBJ2-5; TRBD1 matches 7 bases. This specimen was peripheral blood, taken in a trial of Ad26.COV2.S vaccine versus placebo. The receptor was derived from a person aged 18-65 years who received the Ad26.COV2.S COVID-19 vaccine or a placebo. The CDR3: CASSQSGGYQETQYF. CDR3 coding DNA: TGCGCCAGCAGCCAATCAGGGGGATACCAAGAGACCCAGTACTTC.